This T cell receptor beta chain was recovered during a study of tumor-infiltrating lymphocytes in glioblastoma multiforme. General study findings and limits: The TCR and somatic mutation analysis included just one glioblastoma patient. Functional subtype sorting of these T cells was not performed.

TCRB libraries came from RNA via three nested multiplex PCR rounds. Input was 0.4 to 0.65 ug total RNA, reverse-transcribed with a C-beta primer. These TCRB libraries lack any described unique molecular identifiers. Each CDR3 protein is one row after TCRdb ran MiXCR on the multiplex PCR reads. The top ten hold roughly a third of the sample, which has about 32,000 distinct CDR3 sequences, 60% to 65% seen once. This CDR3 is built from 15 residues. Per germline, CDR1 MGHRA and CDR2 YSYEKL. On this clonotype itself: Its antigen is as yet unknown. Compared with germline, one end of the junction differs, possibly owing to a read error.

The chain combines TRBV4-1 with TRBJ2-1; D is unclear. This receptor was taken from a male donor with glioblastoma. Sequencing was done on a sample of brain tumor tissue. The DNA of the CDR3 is TGCGCCAGCAGCCAAGAAGAAGAGCCCTATAATGAGCAATTCTTC. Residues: CASSQEEEPYNEQFF.